This T cell receptor (beta chain) was retrieved from a study of T cells in Graves' hyperthyroidism and ophthalmopathy (dated by TCRdb to the late 2010s). General notes on the study: To identify distinguishing TCR V-J signatures, a discovery cohort of around 98 patients was used, comprising some 45 with Graves' ophthalmopathy and some 60 with stable Graves' hyperthyroidism. Once sampling was done, hyperthyroidism patients were given methimazole at a starting dose of 30 mg daily, whereas ophthalmopathy patients were given high-dose intravenous methylprednisolone. The roughly 100 discovery patients were randomly divided into training and test sets at a 7:3 ratio. According to the paper, TCR Vbeta CDR3 sequencing was carried out on 135 peripheral blood samples, which came from some 41 ophthalmopathy, 80 or so hyperthyroidism and roughly 17 progressor patients. In addition, the study compared T-cell repertoires in thyroid tissue and in blood from roughly six Graves' hyperthyroidism patients. An independent validation cohort of under 20 hyperthyroidism patients and 17 patients who later progressed to ophthalmopathy tested prospective prediction of ophthalmopathy. Overall results and qualifications from the work: In validation, progression to ophthalmopathy was predicted by the model with roughly 71% sensitivity and just over 72% specificity, a median of about 6.4 months before onset. A 13 V-J signature model separated ophthalmopathy from stable hyperthyroidism, with over 85% sensitivity and roughly 82% specificity in cross-validation and 80%/75% in testing. Most expanded thyroid clonotypes (frequency above 0.001) were also detected in blood, a finding suggesting that blood repertoires may reflect thyroid immune responses. No statistical method was used to set the sample size in advance, and investigators knew the group allocation.

The TCR beta CDR3 regions were amplified from the RNA transcripts. For the first round of RT-PCR on the TCR CDR3, the HTBI primer set was used together with the Qiagen OneStep RT-PCR kit. Libraries were constructed in a second round of multiplex PCR, after which size selection and purification were performed. Sequencing of the libraries was done on an Illumina HiSeq2000 using paired-end 100 bp reads. Turning to the authors' computational methods: SOAPnuke was used to process the raw data, removing reads that contained adapters or uncalled bases, had a mean Phred below 15, or lacked an exact match to the constant primer or identifier. COPE v1.2.5 was used to merge high-quality paired reads, and clonotypes were defined as unique nucleotide sequences. MiTCR v1.1 was used to align the clonotypes against IMGT TRBV, TRBD and TRBJ reference segments. The analysis was restricted to V-J combinations with a frequency above 0.0001, which together covered 99.2% of the repertoires. The TCS score was defined as F50 (clonal expansion) divided by E x V (chaos), with BLOSUM62-based TCRdist calculated between CDR3 peptides within each V-J. Welch's t-statistics and random forest reduced 500 to 550 V-J features to 10 to 15, which were used in a naive Bayes classifier (R e1071). Thyroid-blood repertoire similarity was quantified with the Morisita-Horn index. TCRdb reprocessing: public reads trimmed at Q25 with fastp, clones called with MiXCR, in-frame beta chains kept. Under each unique CDR3 protein, matching rows form one entry showing the most common genes and DNA. What appears here as the V and J calls and clone size reflects TCRdb's work, not the paper's. Across this sample there are 530,000 or so distinct CDR3 sequences, with about half seen only once. The biggest ten clones account for about 8.3% of the sample.

V sheds 5 bases and J sheds 6 bases, leaving 16 bases between their ends. From a lookup of the germline V gene (reference sequence), CDR1 and CDR2 are DFQATT and SNEGSKA. Including cysteine and phenylalanine, the CDR3 has 13 amino acids. Just CDR3 DNA is preserved here, 39 bases in frame from base 1. Stable Graves' hyperthyroidism was defined as no progression to ophthalmopathy during 18 months of follow-up. Hyperthyroidism patients were newly diagnosed, had a disease duration of under 2 months, and were aged 18 to 65 years. Patients with uncontrolled infections, other autoimmune diseases, pregnancy or lactation were excluded. Diagnoses relied on clinical symptoms, serum thyroxine and TRAb, thyroid ultrasound and orbital computed tomography. Total RNA was extracted with Trizol reagent, and quality was checked on an Agilent 2100 Bioanalyzer. This clonotype is a singleton in its sample. The antigen this receptor binds is unknown. Base qualities are not provided; no much larger clone lies one nucleotide away. One read alone is weak evidence.

The sample consisted of peripheral blood or thyroid tissue (not recorded which). The rearrangement joined TRBV20-1 to TRBJ1-2, with TRBD1 tentatively as D gene (6 bases match). This clonotype was sampled from a young woman with Graves' hyperthyroidism. The base sequence is TGCAGTGCTGAAAGTACAGGGTTCGATGGCTACACCTTC. Translated, this is CSAESTGFDGYTF.